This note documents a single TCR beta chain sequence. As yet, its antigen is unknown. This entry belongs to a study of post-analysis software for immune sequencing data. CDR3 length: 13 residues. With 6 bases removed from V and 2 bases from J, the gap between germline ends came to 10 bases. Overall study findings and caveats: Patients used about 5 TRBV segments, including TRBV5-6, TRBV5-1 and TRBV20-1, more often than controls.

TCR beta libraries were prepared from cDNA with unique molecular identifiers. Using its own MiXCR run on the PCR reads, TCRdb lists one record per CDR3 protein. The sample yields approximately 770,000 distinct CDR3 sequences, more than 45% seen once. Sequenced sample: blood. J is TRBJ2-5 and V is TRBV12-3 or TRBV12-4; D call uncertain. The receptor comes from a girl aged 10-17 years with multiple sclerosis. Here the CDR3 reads CASRQTTQETQYF. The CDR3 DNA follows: TGTGCCAGCAGACAGACAACGCAAGAGACCCAGTACTTC.